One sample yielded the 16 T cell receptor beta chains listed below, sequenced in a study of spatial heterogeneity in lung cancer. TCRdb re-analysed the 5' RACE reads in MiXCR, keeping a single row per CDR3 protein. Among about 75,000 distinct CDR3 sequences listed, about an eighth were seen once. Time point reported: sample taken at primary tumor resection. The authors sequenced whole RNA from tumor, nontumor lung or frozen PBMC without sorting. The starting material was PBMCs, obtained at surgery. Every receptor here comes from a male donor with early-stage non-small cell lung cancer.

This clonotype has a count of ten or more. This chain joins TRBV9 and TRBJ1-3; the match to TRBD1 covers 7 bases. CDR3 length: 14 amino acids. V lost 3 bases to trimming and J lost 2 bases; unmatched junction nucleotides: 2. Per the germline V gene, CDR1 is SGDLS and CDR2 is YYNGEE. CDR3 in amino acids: CASSAGTAGNTIYF. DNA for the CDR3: TGTGCCAGCAGCGCGGGGACAGCTGGAAACACCATATATTTT.

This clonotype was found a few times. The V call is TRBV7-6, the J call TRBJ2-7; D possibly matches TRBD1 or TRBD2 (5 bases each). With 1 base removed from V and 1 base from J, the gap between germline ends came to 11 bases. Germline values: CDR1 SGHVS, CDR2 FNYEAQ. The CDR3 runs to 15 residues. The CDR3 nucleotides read TGTGCCAGCAGCTTAGAGGGGACGAGGTCCTACGAGCAGTACTTC. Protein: CASSLEGTRSYEQYF.

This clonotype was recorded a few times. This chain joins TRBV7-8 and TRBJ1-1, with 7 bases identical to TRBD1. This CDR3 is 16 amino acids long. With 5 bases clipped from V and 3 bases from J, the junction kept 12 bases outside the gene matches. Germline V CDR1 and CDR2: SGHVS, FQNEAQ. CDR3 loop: CASSQVQAGGYTEAFF. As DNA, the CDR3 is TGTGCCAGCAGCCAGGTTCAGGCAGGGGGGTACACTGAAGCTTTCTTT.

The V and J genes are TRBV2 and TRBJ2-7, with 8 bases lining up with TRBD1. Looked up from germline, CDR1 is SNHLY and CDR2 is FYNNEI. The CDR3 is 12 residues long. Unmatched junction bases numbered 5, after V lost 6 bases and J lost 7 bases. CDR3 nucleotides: TGTGCCAGCAGGGACAGGGCAAGAGAGCAGTACTTC. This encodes CASRDRAREQYF.

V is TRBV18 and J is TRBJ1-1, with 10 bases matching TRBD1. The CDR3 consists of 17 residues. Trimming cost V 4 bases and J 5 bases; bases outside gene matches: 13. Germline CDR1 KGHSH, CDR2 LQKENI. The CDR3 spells CASSLLGQGVRRTEAFF. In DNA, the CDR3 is TGTGCCAGCTCACTACTTGGACAGGGGGTTAGAAGGACTGAAGCTTTCTTT. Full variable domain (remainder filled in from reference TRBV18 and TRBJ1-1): NAGVMQNPRHLVRRRGQEARLRCSPMKGHSHVYWYRQLPEEGLKFMVYLQKENIIDESGMPKERFSAEFPKEGPSILRIQQVVRGDSAAYFCASSLLGQGVRRTEAFFGQGTRLTVV.

CDR3: CASSKGPLAEQYF. The DNA for the CDR3 is TGTGCCAGCAGCAAGGGACCTCTCGCCGAGCAGTACTTC. The rearrangement joins TRBV7-9 to TRBJ2-7; D is possibly TRBD1 or TRBD2 (5 bases each). Deletions cut 5 bases from V and 6 bases from J, with 14 bases between. The V gene's germline CDR1 is SEHNR and CDR2 FQNEAQ (reference sequence). This CDR3 has 13 amino acids.

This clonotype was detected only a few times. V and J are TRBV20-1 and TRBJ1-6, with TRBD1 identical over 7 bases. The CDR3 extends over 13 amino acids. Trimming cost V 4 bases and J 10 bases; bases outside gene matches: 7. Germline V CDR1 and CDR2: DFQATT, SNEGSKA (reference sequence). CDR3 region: CSATTGPRSPLHF. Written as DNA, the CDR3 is TGCAGTGCTACGACAGGGCCCCGATCACCCCTCCACTTT.

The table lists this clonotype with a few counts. The CDR3: CASSPDGLAGETQYF. CDR3 coding DNA: TGTGCCAGCAGCCCCGACGGGCTAGCTGGGGAGACCCAGTACTTC. The chain uses TRBV7-9 and TRBJ2-5, with D maybe TRBD2 (5 bases). Trimming took 5 bases from V and 5 from J, leaving 18 bases between them. In germline, CDR1 is SEHNR, CDR2 FQNEAQ (reference sequence). The CDR3 totals 15 residues.

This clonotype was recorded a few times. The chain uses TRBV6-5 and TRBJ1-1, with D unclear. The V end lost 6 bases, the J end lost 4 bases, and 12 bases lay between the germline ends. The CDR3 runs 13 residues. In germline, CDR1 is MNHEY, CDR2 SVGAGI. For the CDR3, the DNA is TGTGCCAGCAGGAACCGGGCTGTCACTGAAGCTTTCTTT. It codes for CASRNRAVTEAFF.

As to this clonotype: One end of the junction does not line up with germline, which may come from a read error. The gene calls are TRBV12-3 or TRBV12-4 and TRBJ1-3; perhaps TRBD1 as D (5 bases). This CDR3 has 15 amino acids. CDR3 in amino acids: CASTLFQGSGNTKYF. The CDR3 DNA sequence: TGTGCCAGCACCCTCTTCCAGGGTTCTGGAAACACCAAATATTTT.

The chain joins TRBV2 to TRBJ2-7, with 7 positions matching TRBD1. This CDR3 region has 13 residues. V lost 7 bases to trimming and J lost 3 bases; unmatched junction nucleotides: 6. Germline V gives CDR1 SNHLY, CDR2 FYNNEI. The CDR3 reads CASTRDSDYEQYF. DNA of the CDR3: TGTGCCAGCACCCGGGACAGCGACTACGAGCAGTACTTC. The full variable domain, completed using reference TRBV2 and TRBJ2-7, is EPEVTQTPSHQVTQMGQEVILRCVPISNHLYFYWYRQILGQKVEFLVSFYNNEISEKSEIFDDQFSVERPDGSNFTLKIRSTKLEDSAMYFCASTRDSDYEQYFGPGTRLTVT.

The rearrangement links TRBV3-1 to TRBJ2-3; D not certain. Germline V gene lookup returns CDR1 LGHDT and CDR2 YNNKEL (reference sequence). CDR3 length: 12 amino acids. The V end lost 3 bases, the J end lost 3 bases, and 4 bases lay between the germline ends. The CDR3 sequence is CASSHSTDTQYF. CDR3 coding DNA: TGTGCCAGCAGCCACTCTACAGATACGCAGTATTTT.

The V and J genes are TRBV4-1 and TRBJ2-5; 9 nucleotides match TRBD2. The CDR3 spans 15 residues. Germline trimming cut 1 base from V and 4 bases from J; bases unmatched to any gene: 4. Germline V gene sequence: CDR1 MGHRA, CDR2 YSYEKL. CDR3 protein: CASSQVAGGGETQYF. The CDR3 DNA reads TGCGCCAGCAGCCAAGTTGCGGGAGGGGGAGAGACCCAGTACTTC.

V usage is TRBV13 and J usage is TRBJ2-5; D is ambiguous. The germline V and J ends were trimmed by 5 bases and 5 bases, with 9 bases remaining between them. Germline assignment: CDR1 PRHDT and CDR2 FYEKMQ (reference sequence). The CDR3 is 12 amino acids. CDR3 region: CASSPQFETQYF. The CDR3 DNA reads TGTGCCAGCAGCCCCCAATTCGAGACCCAGTACTTC.

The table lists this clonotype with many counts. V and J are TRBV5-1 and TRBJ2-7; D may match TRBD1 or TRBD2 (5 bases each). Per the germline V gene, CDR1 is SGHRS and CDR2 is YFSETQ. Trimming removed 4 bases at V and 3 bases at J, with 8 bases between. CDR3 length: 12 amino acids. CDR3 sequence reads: CASSPGLYEQYF. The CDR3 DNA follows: TGCGCCAGCAGCCCGGGGCTCTACGAGCAGTACTTC.

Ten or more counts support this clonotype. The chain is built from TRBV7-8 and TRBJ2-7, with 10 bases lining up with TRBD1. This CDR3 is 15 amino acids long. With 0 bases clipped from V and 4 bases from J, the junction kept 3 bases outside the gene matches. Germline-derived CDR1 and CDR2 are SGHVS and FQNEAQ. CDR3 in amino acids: CASSLAGDRGYEQYF. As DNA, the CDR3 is TGTGCCAGCAGCTTAGCAGGGGACAGGGGTTACGAGCAGTACTTC.